Below are 27 T cell receptor beta chains sequenced from a single sample in a study of glioma-infiltrating T cells. The iRepertoire nested amplicon-rescue multiplex PCR amplified TCR alpha and beta CDR3s from RNA. MiXCR was run by TCRdb on the multiplex PCR reads, yielding one entry per CDR3 protein. The repertoire consists of under 50,000 distinct CDR3 sequences, with around 22% occurring once and the leading ten covering more than 5.5%. The sample was glioma tissue, nonneoplastic brain tissue, or PBMCs (not recorded which). These receptors were obtained from a human donor with low-grade glioma or glioblastoma, undergoing nonglioma brain surgery, or in good health (not recorded which).

This clonotype was counted between two and nine times. V usage is TRBV29-1 and J usage is TRBJ2-3, with D tentatively TRBD1 (6 bases). V dropped 0 bases and J dropped 1 base, with 17 bases sitting between them. CDR1 is SQVTM and CDR2 is ANQGSEA in the germline V gene. The CDR3 length is 17 residues. Here the CDR3 reads CSVEDFPGAGGTDTQYF. Here the CDR3 DNA reads TGCAGCGTTGAAGATTTCCCCGGGGCAGGGGGCACAGATACGCAGTATTTT.

This clonotype was recorded at least ten times. V and J are TRBV12-3 or TRBV12-4 and TRBJ2-3, with TRBD1 as a possible D gene (6 bases). Trimming removed 4 bases from V and 2 bases from J, with 13 bases in between. The CDR3 runs 15 residues. CDR3 region: CASSSSTGSTDTQYF. The CDR3 DNA sequence: TGTGCCAGCAGTTCCTCGACAGGCTCCACAGATACGCAGTATTTT.

The rearrangement links TRBV30 to TRBJ2-3; D not resolved. Germline CDR1 reads GTSNPN; CDR2 reads SVGIG (reference sequence). Trimming shortened V by 1 base and J by 1 base, and 9 bases separated the two germline ends. This CDR3 is built from 14 residues. CDR3: CAWSGGLGTDTQYF. The CDR3, as DNA: TGTGCCTGGAGTGGGGGTTTGGGCACAGATACGCAGTATTTT. Full variable domain (remainder filled in from reference TRBV30 and TRBJ2-3): SQTIHQWPATLVQPVGSPLSLECTVEGTSNPNLYWYRQAAGRGLQLLFYSVGIGQISSEVPQNLSASRPQDRQFILSSKKLLLSDSGFYLCAWSGGLGTDTQYFGPGTRLTVL.

This clonotype has only a few counts. The rearrangement links TRBV10-3 to TRBJ2-1, with 14 nucleotides matching TRBD2. Looked up from germline, CDR1 is ENHRY and CDR2 is SYGVKD. V gave up 6 bases and J gave up 0 bases; unmatched junction bases: 4. The CDR3 totals 17 residues. CDR3: CAIRAGTSGSSYNEQFF. As DNA, the CDR3 is TGTGCCATCAGGGCCGGGACTAGCGGGAGCTCCTACAATGAGCAGTTCTTC.

The chain couples TRBV28 to TRBJ1-5; TRBD1 matches 7 bases. The germline CDR1 and CDR2 sequences are MDHEN and SYDVKM. CDR3 length: 14 residues. The CDR3 here is CVSTYRGLGQPQHF. The CDR3 bases are TGTGTTAGCACCTACAGGGGATTAGGTCAGCCCCAGCATTTT.

The rearrangement uses TRBV6-2 or TRBV6-3 and TRBJ2-5; TRBD2 agrees at 16 bases. CDR1 is MNHEY, CDR2 SVGEGT, per germline. The CDR3 totals 17 residues. The V segment lost 1 base and the J segment 4 bases; nucleotides outside the gene matches: 3. The chain's CDR3 is CASSYWGTSGGAETQYF. CDR3 DNA: TGTGCCAGCAGTTACTGGGGGACTAGCGGGGGGGCAGAGACCCAGTACTTC.

This clonotype appeared many times. The chain recombines TRBV20-1 with TRBJ2-1, with TRBD2 matching 10 bases. Germline V gene lookup returns CDR1 DFQATT and CDR2 SNEGSKA (reference sequence). CDR3 length: 17 residues. The V gene end was trimmed by 0 bases and the J gene end by 0 bases; junction bases not matched to a gene: 5. DNA of the CDR3: TGCAGTGCTAGAGATCCCAGCGGGGGGGCCTCCTACAATGAGCAGTTCTTC. Its protein is CSARDPSGGASYNEQFF.

There are a few counts of this clonotype. A much bigger clone sits one base away, suggesting this may be a read error. The chain uses TRBV7-2 and TRBJ1-3, with a possible D match to TRBD1 (6 bases). The CDR3 sequence is 14 residues long. Germline V gene data show CDR1 as SGHTA and CDR2 as FQGNSA. The chain's CDR3 is CASSSQGSGSTIYF. As DNA, the CDR3 is TGTGCCAGCAGCTCCCAGGGGAGTGGAAGCACCATATATTTT.

A note on this clonotype: A read error may explain this, as a much larger clone is one base away. The chain joins TRBV18 to TRBJ1-1, with a tentative D call TRBD1 (6 bases). This CDR3 has 13 amino acids. Germline V gene data show CDR1 as KGHSH and CDR2 as LQKENI. CDR3 in amino acids: CASSADRNTEASF. Here the CDR3 DNA reads TGTGCCAGCTCAGCTGACAGGAACACTGAAGCTTCCTTT.

This clonotype was recorded many times. J is TRBJ2-1 and V is TRBV19; 12 nucleotides agree with TRBD2. Unmatched junction bases numbered 13, after V lost 3 bases and J lost 10 bases. Germline loops: CDR1 LNHDA, CDR2 SQIVND (reference sequence). This CDR3 is 17 amino acids long. The CDR3 sequence: CASSIPLAGGPGGEQFF. The CDR3 DNA reads as TGTGCCAGTAGTATCCCTCTAGCGGGAGGGCCCGGGGGCGAGCAGTTCTTC.

This clonotype was seen ten or more times. This chain links TRBV16 with TRBJ1-1; D is undetermined. Trimming shortened V by 1 base and J by 4 bases, and 16 bases separated the two germline ends. Germline V gene data show CDR1 as KGHSY and CDR2 as FQNENV. The CDR3 covers 16 residues. The CDR3 region is CASSQYGGPSGTEAFF. CDR3 nucleotides: TGTGCCAGCAGCCAATACGGCGGGCCGTCGGGCACTGAAGCTTTCTTT.

The V call is TRBV9, the J call TRBJ1-1, with TRBD1 matching over 7 bases. This CDR3 spans 15 amino acids. Trimming at V came to 4 bases and at J to 5 bases, leaving 11 bases not matched to a gene. CDR1 and CDR2 from the germline V gene are SGDLS and YYNGEE. The CDR3 region is CASSPPDRVRTEAFF. The DNA for the CDR3 is TGTGCCAGCAGCCCCCCCGACAGGGTTCGTACTGAAGCTTTCTTT.

The sample holds many counts of this clonotype. The chain couples TRBV20-1 to TRBJ1-1; D possibly corresponds to TRBD1 (6 bases). Trimming pared 8 bases from V and 0 bases from J, leaving 13 bases between. The CDR3 loop spans 13 amino acids. Germline assignment: CDR1 DFQATT and CDR2 SNEGSKA (reference sequence). CDR3 sequence: CSPQQGMNTEAFF. In nucleotides, the CDR3 is TGCAGTCCTCAACAGGGAATGAACACTGAAGCTTTCTTT.

In regard to this clonotype: This may stem from a read error, because a much larger clone lies one nucleotide away. This CDR3 is missing its conserved last phenylalanine or tryptophan, likely due to a read error. The chain uses TRBV19 and TRBJ1-2; D remains ambiguous. There are 14 residues in the CDR3. V gave up 4 bases and J gave up 6 bases, with 15 bases separating them. CDR1 is LNHDA, CDR2 SQIVND, per germline (reference sequence). The CDR3 DNA reads as TGTGCCAGTAGTAAAGATTTCCTCTTGGATGGCTACACCTCC. Its protein is CASSKDFLLDGYTS.

This clonotype was counted many times. V is TRBV6-2 or TRBV6-3 and J is TRBJ2-3; 10 bases agree with TRBD2. After removal of 0 bases from V and 3 bases from J, the junction contained 0 bases not matched to a gene. The V gene's germline CDR1 is MNHEY and CDR2 SVGEGT. The CDR3 covers 15 residues. In nucleotides, the CDR3 is TGTGCCAGCAGTTACTCGGGACTAGCGACAGATACGCAGTATTTT. Translating it yields CASSYSGLATDTQYF.

This clonotype came up many times. The chain carries TRBV4-1 and TRBJ1-1, with D uncertain. The CDR3 is 13 residues long. V was shortened by 1 base and J by 7 bases, with 10 bases between the two germline ends. The germline V gene encodes CDR1 MGHRA and CDR2 YSYEKL. In DNA form, the CDR3 reads TGCGCCAGCAGCCAAGTGCTCGGCTTTGAAGCTTTCTTT. The encoded protein is CASSQVLGFEAFF.

This clonotype was found many times. The chain has TRBV2 and TRBJ1-1; D is uncertain. Between the trimmed V and J ends, which lost 5 bases and 0 bases, there was a span of 4 bases. From germline, CDR1 is SNHLY and CDR2 FYNNEI. This CDR3 contains 12 residues. As DNA, the CDR3 is TGTGCCAGCAGTCCCATGAACACTGAAGCTTTCTTT. Its protein product is CASSPMNTEAFF.

This clonotype was picked up many times. The chain recombines TRBV4-1 with TRBJ2-7, with 8 bases that match TRBD1. Germline-derived CDR1 and CDR2 are MGHRA and YSYEKL. The CDR3 is made up of 16 amino acids. V lost 5 bases and J lost 3; bases outside the gene matches: 12. The CDR3 DNA follows: TGCGCCAGCAGCGCTACGACAGGGGCGAGAAACTACGAGCAGTACTTC. It is translated as CASSATTGARNYEQYF.

This clonotype occurred many times. The gene calls are TRBV12-3 or TRBV12-4 and TRBJ1-2; 7 bases map to TRBD1. J gave up 13 bases and V 4 bases, and 12 bases lay outside the gene matches. The length of the CDR3 is 13 residues. The CDR3 loop reads CASSWDSRGGSTF. Written as DNA, the CDR3 is TGTGCCAGCAGTTGGGACAGCCGGGGGGGGTCCACCTTC.

J is TRBJ1-1 and V is TRBV11-2; D not resolved. The CDR3 contains 15 residues. The V end lost 1 base, the J end lost 0 bases, and 9 bases lay between the germline ends. The germline CDR1 and CDR2 sequences are SGHAT and FQNNGV. CDR3 sequence: CASSLAGSVNTEAFF. The CDR3 DNA follows: TGTGCCAGCAGCTTAGCAGGCAGCGTGAACACTGAAGCTTTCTTT.

This chain links TRBV28 with TRBJ2-7; TRBD1 aligns across 11 bases. In germline, CDR1 is MDHEN, CDR2 SYDVKM. V shed 5 bases and J 3 bases; nucleotides not matched to a gene: 18. There are 19 residues in the CDR3. Here the CDR3 DNA reads TGTGCCAGCAGTCCGACCGCCGGGACAGGGGGACATGTCGGCTACGAGCAGTACTTC. This encodes CASSPTAGTGGHVGYEQYF.

This clonotype came up many times. This sequence joins TRBV7-9 and TRBJ2-7, with D perhaps TRBD2 (5 bases). This CDR3 contains 15 residues. Per germline, CDR1 SEHNR and CDR2 FQNEAQ (reference sequence). V lost 5 bases and J 2 bases, leaving 16 bases between the germline ends. CDR3 sequence reads: CASSPQRGLAYEQYF. The CDR3 nucleotides are TGTGCCAGCAGCCCACAACGAGGGCTTGCCTACGAGCAGTACTTC. The full variable domain, with the rest looked up from reference TRBV7-9 and TRBJ2-7, is DTGVSQNPRHKITKRGQNVTFRCDPISEHNRLYWYRQTLGQGPEFLTYFQNEAQLEKSRLLSDRFSAERPKGSFSTLEIQRTEQGDSAMYLCASSPQRGLAYEQYFGPGTRLTVT.

In this sample, this clonotype turned up once. Relative to the germline gene, one junction end is altered; a read error may explain this. This chain uses TRBV5-4 with TRBJ1-6, with D possibly matching TRBD1 (6 bases). This CDR3 spans 14 amino acids. Germline V CDR1 and CDR2: SGHNT, YYREEE (reference sequence). The CDR3, as DNA: TGTGCCAGCAGCTCAGAACAGGGACTCTCACCCCTCAACTTT. It is translated as CASSSEQGLSPLNF.

This clonotype was counted at least ten times. V usage is TRBV5-4 and J usage is TRBJ2-1; 11 nucleotides agree with TRBD2. The V gene end was trimmed by 4 bases and the J gene end by 0 bases; junction bases not matched to a gene: 12. This CDR3 contains 19 residues. The germline CDR1 and CDR2 sequences are SGHNT and YYREEE (reference sequence). The CDR3 DNA sequence: TGTGCCAGCAGCGTGGGACTAGCGGTGACAGGGAGCTCCTACAATGAGCAGTTCTTC. It translates to CASSVGLAVTGSSYNEQFF.

V and J are TRBV2 and TRBJ1-1, with D tentatively TRBD1 (5 bases). The germline CDR1 and CDR2 sequences are SNHLY and FYNNEI. Trimming stripped 6 bases from V and 3 bases from J, with 11 bases between. This CDR3 region has 13 residues. The CDR3 loop reads CASRSQGDTEAFF. The DNA of the CDR3 is TGTGCCAGCAGGTCTCAGGGAGACACTGAAGCTTTCTTT.

The CDR3 spells CASSITGKETQYF. As DNA, the CDR3 is TGTGCCAGTAGTATAACAGGGAAAGAGACCCAGTACTTC. The gene calls are TRBV19 and TRBJ2-5; perhaps TRBD1 as D (6 bases). The CDR3 runs 13 residues. Per germline, CDR1 LNHDA and CDR2 SQIVND (reference sequence). Between the trimmed V and J ends, which lost 2 bases and 3 bases, there was a span of 7 bases. Complete variable domain (other parts from reference TRBV19 and TRBJ2-5): DGGITQSPKYLFRKEGQNVTLSCEQNLNHDAMYWYRQDPGQGLRLIYYSQIVNDFQKGDIAEGYSVSREKKESFPLTVTSAQKNPTAFYLCASSITGKETQYFGPGTRLLVL.

The rearrangement links TRBV12-3 or TRBV12-4 to TRBJ2-1; D might be TRBD1 or TRBD2, each matching 5 bases. The V end lost 2 bases, the J end lost 5 bases, and 13 bases lay between the germline ends. This CDR3 region has 15 residues. CDR3 amino acids: CASSLYEGSNNEQFF. The CDR3 DNA sequence: TGTGCCAGCAGTTTATACGAGGGGTCGAACAATGAGCAGTTCTTC.